The 11 T cell receptor beta chains presented below share a single source sample, sequenced in a study of regulatory T cells in long-lasting Graves disease. To make TCR beta libraries, researchers used iRepertoire HTBI primers and Arm-PCR of CDR3 regions. TCRdb processed the multiplex PCR reads anew with MiXCR; each CDR3 protein has one entry. The data contain a few hundred thousand distinct CDR3 sequences, approximately 25% of them singletons. Time point described: persistent/refractory GD, antithyroid drugs over 5 years with positive TRAb. From PBMCs, RNA was extracted and then used to make the TCR library. Sequences were derived from peripheral blood mononuclear cells (PBMCs), sampled when the disease was refractory, from a patient treated with antithyroid drugs. The receptors originated from a woman aged 40-49 years with Graves disease.

This clonotype has ten or more counts. V is TRBV28 and J is TRBJ2-6; D call uncertain. Trimming removed 6 bases at V and 3 bases at J, with 9 bases between. Germline V lookup: CDR1 MDHEN, CDR2 SYDVKM. The CDR3 covers 14 residues. CDR3: CASSLLDGANVLTF. The CDR3 DNA follows: TGTGCCAGCAGCCTCCTGGATGGGGCCAACGTCCTGACTTTC.

With regard to this clonotype: A much larger clone sits a single nucleotide away, making a read error possible. This chain joins TRBV28 and TRBJ1-1, with unresolved D. This CDR3 has 12 amino acids. Per the germline V gene, CDR1 is MDHEN and CDR2 is SYDVKM. The CDR3: CAGSQVNTEAFF. The CDR3 DNA is TGTGCCGGCAGTCAGGTGAACACTGAAGCTTTCTTT.

This clonotype occurred a few times. The V and J genes are TRBV5-1 and TRBJ2-7; 8 bases match TRBD1. The germline V gene has CDR1 SGHRS and CDR2 YFSETQ. This CDR3 comprises 16 residues. V lost 0 bases and J lost 2; bases outside the gene matches: 7. The CDR3 loop reads CASSLGGTGGPYEQYF. CDR3 coding DNA: TGCGCCAGCAGCTTGGGCGGGACAGGCGGTCCCTACGAGCAGTACTTC.

This clonotype was detected a few times. V usage is TRBV9 and J usage is TRBJ2-5; either TRBD1 or TRBD2 may supply D (5 bases each). Germline V lookup: CDR1 SGDLS, CDR2 YYNGEE. Deletions cut 3 bases from V and 2 bases from J, with 11 bases between. There are 14 residues in the CDR3. CDR3 protein: CASSGGGGQETQYF. In DNA, the CDR3 is TGTGCCAGCAGCGGGGGTGGGGGACAAGAGACCCAGTACTTC.

This clonotype was recorded many times. The chain joins TRBV2 to TRBJ2-5; D assignment may be TRBD1 or TRBD2 (5 bases each). CDR3 length: 16 residues. Germline V lookup: CDR1 SNHLY, CDR2 FYNNEI. Trimming took off 8 bases at V and 1 base at J, with 20 bases between the two ends. The chain's CDR3 is CASLFGGPTFQETQYF. CDR3 DNA sequence: TGTGCCAGCTTGTTTGGGGGACCCACATTCCAAGAGACCCAGTACTTC.

This clonotype was detected ten times or more. V is TRBV11-2 and J is TRBJ1-2; maybe TRBD1 (6 bases). Trimming removed 5 bases at V and 5 bases at J, with 27 bases between. The CDR3 is 18 residues long. Germline CDR1 and CDR2: SGHAT and FQNNGV. The CDR3 loop is CASSNLLTGPPVPYGYTF. For the CDR3, the DNA is TGTGCCAGCAGCAATTTACTAACAGGGCCCCCCGTCCCTTATGGCTACACCTTC. Using reference TRBV11-2 and TRBJ1-2 for the parts outside the CDR3, the full variable domain is EAGVAQSPRYKIIEKRQSVAFWCNPISGHATLYWYQQILGQGPKLLIQFQNNGVVDDSQLPKDRFSAERLKGVDSTLKIQPAKLEDSAVYLCASSNLLTGPPVPYGYTFGSGTRLTVV.

This clonotype was observed many times. The chain couples TRBV28 to TRBJ1-5, with 8 positions matching TRBD1. Germline CDR1 and CDR2: MDHEN and SYDVKM. There are 15 residues in the CDR3. With V trimmed by 4 bases and J by 11 bases, 13 bases remained unmatched. The CDR3 loop is CASSSPTGVRWAQHF. In DNA form, the CDR3 reads TGTGCCAGCAGTTCGCCGACAGGGGTCCGGTGGGCCCAGCATTTT.

This clonotype turned up a few times. This rearrangement joins TRBV27 to TRBJ1-5, with 7 bases aligning to TRBD1. In germline, CDR1 is MNHEY, CDR2 SMNVEV (reference sequence). CDR3 length: 13 residues. The V gene end was trimmed by 2 bases and the J gene end by 6 bases; junction bases not matched to a gene: 1. The CDR3 loop reads CASSLNRGQPQHF. The CDR3 bases are TGTGCCAGCAGTTTAAACAGGGGTCAGCCCCAGCATTTT.

This clonotype was seen just once. The J gene is TRBJ2-6, the V gene TRBV6-5, with TRBD1 matching over 8 bases. The germline gives CDR1 MNHEY, CDR2 SVGAGI. This CDR3 spans 19 amino acids. V was pared by 3 bases and J by 2 bases, with 12 bases of the junction left unmatched. CDR3 in DNA: TGTGCCAGCAGTTATATGGGCAGGGGGCTCTCCCCTGGGGCCAACGTCCTGACTTTC. Amino acids: CASSYMGRGLSPGANVLTF.

This clonotype was recorded at least ten times. CDR3 region: CSVEGSAEAFF. The CDR3 coding sequence is TGCAGCGTTGAAGGATCCGCTGAAGCTTTCTTT. The chain recombines TRBV29-1 with TRBJ1-1; D gene unclear. The CDR3 consists of 11 residues. CDR1 is SQVTM, CDR2 ANQGSEA, per germline. Trimming shortened V by 1 base and J by 6 bases, and 6 bases separated the two germline ends.

This clonotype was counted ten times or more. The J gene is TRBJ2-5, the V gene TRBV29-1, with 7 bases fitting TRBD2. With 6 bases clipped from V and 4 bases from J, the junction kept 5 bases outside the gene matches. The CDR3 spans 12 residues. In germline, CDR1 is SQVTM, CDR2 ANQGSEA. CDR3 sequence reads: CSVDTGGETQYF. The CDR3 nucleotides read TGCAGCGTGGACACGGGAGGAGAGACCCAGTACTTC.